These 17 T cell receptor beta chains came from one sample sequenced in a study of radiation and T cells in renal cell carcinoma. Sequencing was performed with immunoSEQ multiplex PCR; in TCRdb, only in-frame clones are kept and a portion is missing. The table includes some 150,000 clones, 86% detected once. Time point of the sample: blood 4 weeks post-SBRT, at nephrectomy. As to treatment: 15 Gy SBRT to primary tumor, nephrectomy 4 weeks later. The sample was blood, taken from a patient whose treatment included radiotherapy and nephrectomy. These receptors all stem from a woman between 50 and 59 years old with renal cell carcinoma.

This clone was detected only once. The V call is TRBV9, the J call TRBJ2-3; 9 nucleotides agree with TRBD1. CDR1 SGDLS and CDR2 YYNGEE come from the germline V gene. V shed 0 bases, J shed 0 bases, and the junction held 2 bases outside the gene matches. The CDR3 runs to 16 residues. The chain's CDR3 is CASSVVGTGSTDTQYF. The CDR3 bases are TGTGCCAGCAGCGTAGTTGGGACAGGGAGCACAGATACGCAGTATTTT.

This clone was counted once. The CDR3 reads CASSLRQGHPQHF. The CDR3 DNA reads as TGCGCCAGCAGCTTGCGGCAGGGACATCCCCAGCATTTT. The J gene is TRBJ1-5, the V gene TRBV5-1; D is possibly TRBD1 (6 bases). The CDR3 extends over 13 amino acids. Germline V gene sequence: CDR1 SGHRS, CDR2 YFSETQ. V was trimmed by 1 base and J by 10 bases, leaving 12 bases between them.

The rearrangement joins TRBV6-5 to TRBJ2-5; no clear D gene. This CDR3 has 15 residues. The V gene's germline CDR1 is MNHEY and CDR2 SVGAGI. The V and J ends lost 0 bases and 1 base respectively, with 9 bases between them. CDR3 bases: TGTGCCAGCAGTTACTCGTTGGGCAGCCAAGAGACCCAGTACTTC. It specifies CASSYSLGSQETQYF.

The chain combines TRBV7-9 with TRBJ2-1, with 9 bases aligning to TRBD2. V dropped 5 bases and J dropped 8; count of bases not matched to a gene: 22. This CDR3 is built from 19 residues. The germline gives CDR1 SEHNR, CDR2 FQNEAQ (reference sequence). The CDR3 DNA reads TGTGCCAGCAGCACCCGACTGGCGGGGGGGCCTGGTAGGACTGATGAGCAGTTCTTC. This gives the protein CASSTRLAGGPGRTDEQFF.

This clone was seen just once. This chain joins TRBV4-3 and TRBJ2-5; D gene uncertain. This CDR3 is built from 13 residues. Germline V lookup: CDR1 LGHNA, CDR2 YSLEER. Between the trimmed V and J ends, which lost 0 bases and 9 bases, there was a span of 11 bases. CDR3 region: CASSQDPDGAQYF. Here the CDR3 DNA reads TGCGCCAGCAGCCAAGACCCCGATGGAGCCCAGTACTTC.

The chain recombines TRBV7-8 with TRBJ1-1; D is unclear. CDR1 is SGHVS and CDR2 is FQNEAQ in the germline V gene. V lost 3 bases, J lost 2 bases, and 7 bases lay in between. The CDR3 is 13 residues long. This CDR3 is CASSFSPNTEAFF. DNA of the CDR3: TGTGCCAGCAGCTTTTCCCCCAACACTGAAGCTTTCTTT.

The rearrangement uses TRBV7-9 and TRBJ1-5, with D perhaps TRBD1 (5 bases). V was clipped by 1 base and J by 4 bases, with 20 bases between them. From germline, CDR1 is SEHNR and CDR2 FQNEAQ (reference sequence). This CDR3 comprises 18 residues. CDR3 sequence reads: CASSLGVGQGGRNQPQHF. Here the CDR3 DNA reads TGTGCCAGCAGCTTAGGGGTAGGGCAGGGTGGTCGGAATCAGCCCCAGCATTTT.

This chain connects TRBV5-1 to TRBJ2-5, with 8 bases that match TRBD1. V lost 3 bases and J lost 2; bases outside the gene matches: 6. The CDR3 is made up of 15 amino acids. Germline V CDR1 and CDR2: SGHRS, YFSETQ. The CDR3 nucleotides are TGCGCCAGCAGCTGGACCGGACAGGGACAAGAGACCCAGTACTTC. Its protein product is CASSWTGQGQETQYF. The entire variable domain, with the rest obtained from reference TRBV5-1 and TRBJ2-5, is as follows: KAGVTQTPRYLIKTRGQQVTLSCSPISGHRSVSWYQQTPGQGLQFLFEYFSETQRNKGNFPGRFSGRQFSNSRSEMNVSTLELGDSALYLCASSWTGQGQETQYFGPGTRLLVL.

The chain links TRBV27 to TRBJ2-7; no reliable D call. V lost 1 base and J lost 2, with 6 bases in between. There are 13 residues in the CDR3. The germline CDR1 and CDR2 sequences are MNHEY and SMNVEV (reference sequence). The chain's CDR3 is CASSLFLAYEQYF. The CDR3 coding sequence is TGTGCCAGCAGTTTATTTCTAGCCTACGAGCAGTACTTC.

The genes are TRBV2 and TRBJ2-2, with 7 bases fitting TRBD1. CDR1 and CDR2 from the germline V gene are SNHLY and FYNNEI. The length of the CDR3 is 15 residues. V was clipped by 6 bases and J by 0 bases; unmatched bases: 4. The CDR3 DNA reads TGTGCCAGCAGCTCCGGGACAGCGAACACCGGGGAGCTGTTTTTT. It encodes CASSSGTANTGELFF.

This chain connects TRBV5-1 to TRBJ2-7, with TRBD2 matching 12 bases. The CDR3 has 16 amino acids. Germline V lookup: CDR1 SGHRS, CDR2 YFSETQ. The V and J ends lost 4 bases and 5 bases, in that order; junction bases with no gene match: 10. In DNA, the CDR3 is TGCGCCAGCAGCCTTGGACTAGCGGGATCCCAACACGAGCAGTACTTC. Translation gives CASSLGLAGSQHEQYF.

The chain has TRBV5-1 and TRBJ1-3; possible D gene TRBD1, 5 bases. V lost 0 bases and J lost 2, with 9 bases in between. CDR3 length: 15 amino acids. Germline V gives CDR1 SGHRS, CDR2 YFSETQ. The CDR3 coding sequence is TGCGCCAGCAGCTTGGAAGGGGCTGCTGGAAACACCATATATTTT. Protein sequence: CASSLEGAAGNTIYF. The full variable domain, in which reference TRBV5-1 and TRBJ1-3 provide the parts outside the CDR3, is KAGVTQTPRYLIKTRGQQVTLSCSPISGHRSVSWYQQTPGQGLQFLFEYFSETQRNKGNFPGRFSGRQFSNSRSEMNVSTLELGDSALYLCASSLEGAAGNTIYFGEGSWLTVV.

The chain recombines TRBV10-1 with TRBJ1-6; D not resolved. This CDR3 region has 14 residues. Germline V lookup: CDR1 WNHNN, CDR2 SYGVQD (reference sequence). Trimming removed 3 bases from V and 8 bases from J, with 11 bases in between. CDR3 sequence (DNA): TGCGCCAGCAGTGATGGACCCTTGGATTCACCCCTCCACTTT. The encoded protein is CASSDGPLDSPLHF.

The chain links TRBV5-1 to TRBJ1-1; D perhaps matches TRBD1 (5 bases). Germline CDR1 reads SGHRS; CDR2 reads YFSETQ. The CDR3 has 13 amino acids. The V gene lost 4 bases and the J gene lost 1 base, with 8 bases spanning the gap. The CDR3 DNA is TGCGCCAGCAGCACCGGGACGAACACTGAAGCTTTCTTT. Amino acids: CASSTGTNTEAFF.

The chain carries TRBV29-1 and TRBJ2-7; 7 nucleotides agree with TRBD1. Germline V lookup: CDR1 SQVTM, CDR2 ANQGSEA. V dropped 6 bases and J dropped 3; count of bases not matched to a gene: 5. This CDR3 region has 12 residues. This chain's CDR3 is CSVAGTVYEQYF. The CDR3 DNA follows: TGCAGCGTGGCCGGGACAGTCTACGAGCAGTACTTC.

CDR3 in DNA: TGTGCCAGCAGTGAAGTTAGCCAATCCTACGAGCAGTACTTC. Its translation is CASSEVSQSYEQYF. The chain uses TRBV6-1 and TRBJ2-7; D call uncertain. V shed 1 base and J shed 1 base, with 8 bases lying between them. The CDR3 length is 14 residues. Germline lookup yields CDR1 MNHNS and CDR2 SASEGT.

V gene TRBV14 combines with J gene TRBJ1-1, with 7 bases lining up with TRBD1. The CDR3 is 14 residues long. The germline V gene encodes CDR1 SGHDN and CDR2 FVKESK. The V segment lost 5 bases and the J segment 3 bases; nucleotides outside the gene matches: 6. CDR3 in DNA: TGTGCCAGCAGCTATGACAGGGTGGACACTGAAGCTTTCTTT. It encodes CASSYDRVDTEAFF.